This T cell receptor beta chain was retrieved from a study of shared clonotypes between healthy human individuals. About the research overall: Donors consisted of a couple of women and three men between 18 and 49. Study-level findings and limits: Relative to clonotypes present in all four donors, those not shared had lower generation probabilities.

Points on this clone: Its target is unknown.

Several immunoSEQ 96-well plates shared each subset's DNA, each plate a replicate. Roughly 27,000 T cell genomes, or approximately 190 ng DNA, went into the sorted-subset replicate PCRs. Measured with immunoSEQ multiplex PCR; TCRdb has only the in-frame clones, and not every one. The sample lists roughly 760,000 clones; approximately 79% were seen once. The V gene lost 0 bases and the J gene lost 0 bases, with 7 bases spanning the gap. The CDR3 length is 15 residues. Looked up from germline, CDR1 is SGHTS and CDR2 is YDEGEE. Sequenced sample: memory CD4+ T cells sorted from blood. Subset noted: CD45RA-negative fraction. The V gene is TRBV5-8, the J gene TRBJ1-3; D not certain. The TCR was taken from a woman in her 30s in good health. DNA of the CDR3: TGTGCCAGCAGCTTGGATTCCGTCTCTGGAAACACCATATATTTT. Encoded protein: CASSLDSVSGNTIYF.